The 24 T cell receptor beta chains listed next were all sequenced from one sample in a study of cytomegalovirus exposure and HLA in healthy donors. Primers: 60 Vbeta forward and 13 Jbeta reverse. Clones were sequenced by immunoSEQ multiplex PCR, and TCRdb holds only the in-frame ones, with some missing. This sample has roughly 120,000 clones, with 15% found just once. The sequencing sample was made of PBMCs. The source of these receptors is a young woman in good health and CMV-seronegative.

The V gene is TRBV4-2, the J gene TRBJ1-1; D may be TRBD1 (5 bases). The CDR3 covers 14 residues. V was shortened by 4 bases and J by 1 base, with 10 bases between the two germline ends. The germline V gene encodes CDR1 LGHNA and CDR2 YNFKEQ. The CDR3 reads CASSPRDSNTEAFF. CDR3 nucleotide sequence: TGTGCCAGCAGCCCCAGGGATTCGAACACTGAAGCTTTCTTT.

The CDR3 region has the DNA TGTGCCAGCAGCGCTGTGGGACTCCCCCTGACGCAGTATTTT. It specifies CASSAVGLPLTQYF. The chain carries TRBV7-3 and TRBJ2-3; a weak D match, TRBD2 (6 bases). The ends were cut back, 5 bases at V and 9 bases at J, with 18 bases in the middle. The CDR3 consists of 14 residues. The V gene's germline CDR1 is SGHTA and CDR2 FQGTGA.

The V call is TRBV11-3, the J call TRBJ2-3, with 10 bases aligning to TRBD2. Germline assignment: CDR1 SGHNT and CDR2 YENEEA. This CDR3 contains 18 residues. With V trimmed by 3 bases and J by 4 bases, 13 bases remained unmatched. The CDR3 region has the DNA TGTGCCAGCAGCTTTGGAGTAGCGGGAGGTGCGGTAGCAGATACGCAGTATTTT. It codes for CASSFGVAGGAVADTQYF. Looking up the rest from reference TRBV11-3 and TRBJ2-3 gives the full variable domain: EAGVVQSPRYKIIEKKQPVAFWCNPISGHNTLYWYLQNLGQGPELLIRYENEEAVDDSQLPKDRFSAERLKGVDSTLKIQPAELGDSAVYLCASSFGVAGGAVADTQYFGPGTRLTVL.

The genes are TRBV5-1 and TRBJ1-4; D gene uncertain. Germline CDR1 SGHRS, CDR2 YFSETQ. The CDR3 has 18 amino acids. The V end was cut by 4 bases, the J end by 0 bases, with 19 bases between. For the CDR3, the DNA is TGCGCCAGCAGCCACAATGAACGCGGAGGGTCAACTAATGAAAAACTGTTTTTT. Residues: CASSHNERGGSTNEKLFF.

This clone was detected only a few times. V and J are TRBV2 and TRBJ1-4; TRBD1 agrees at 9 bases. This CDR3 has 15 residues. Germline V gene lookup returns CDR1 SNHLY and CDR2 FYNNEI. The trim removed 3 bases at V and 8 bases at J, leaving 7 bases unmatched. The CDR3 region has the DNA TGTGCCAGCAGTGATTTGGGACAGGGCAGGGAAAAACTGTTTTTT. It encodes CASSDLGQGREKLFF.

This clone was picked up a small number of times. V is TRBV6-1 and J is TRBJ1-4; 9 bases agree with TRBD1. J lost 7 bases, V lost 4 bases, and 7 bases had no gene match. Germline assignment: CDR1 MNHNS and CDR2 SASEGT. There are 15 residues in the CDR3. The CDR3 DNA reads TGTGCCAGCAGTGTAAATACAGGGGGCGGTGAAAAACTGTTTTTT. This translates into CASSVNTGGGEKLFF.

This clone was seen more than once but under ten times. The chain links TRBV7-2 to TRBJ2-1, with D tentatively TRBD1 (5 bases). Germline CDR1 is SGHTA and CDR2 is FQGNSA. This CDR3 has 17 amino acids. V shed 1 base and J shed 2 bases, with 15 bases lying between them. Written as DNA, the CDR3 is TGTGCCAGCAGCTTAGTTGGGTCAGGGTACACCTACAATGAGCAGTTCTTC. Translating it yields CASSLVGSGYTYNEQFF.

The V and J genes are TRBV25-1 and TRBJ1-1, with 9 bases aligning to TRBD1. The CDR3 is 15 amino acids. V lost 6 bases to trimming and J lost 0 bases; unmatched junction nucleotides: 5. Germline CDR1 reads MGHDK; CDR2 reads SYGVNS. The CDR3 here is CASRGTGIMNTEAFF. The CDR3, as DNA: TGTGCCAGCAGAGGGACAGGGATCATGAACACTGAAGCTTTCTTT.

V and J are TRBV7-9 and TRBJ2-1; no firm D call. The CDR3 contains 15 residues. Germline V CDR1 and CDR2: SEHNR, FQNEAQ (reference sequence). Trimming shortened V by 2 bases and J by 0 bases, and 8 bases separated the two germline ends. CDR3 sequence: CASSLLDGSYNEQFF. CDR3 DNA sequence: TGTGCCAGCAGCTTACTAGACGGCTCCTACAATGAGCAGTTCTTC.

This clone has a handful of counts. The V call is TRBV7-5, the J call TRBJ2-7; the table assigns TRBD2, which was not confirmed against the DNA. TRBV7-5 is a pseudogene. This CDR3 contains 15 residues. CDR3 sequence: CVRSLVSTTKYEQYF. CDR3 in DNA: TGTGTCAGAAGCTTAGTCTCCACGACTAAGTACGAGCAGTACTTC.

This sequence joins TRBV7-9 and TRBJ1-4, with 9 positions matching TRBD1. The CDR3 contains 19 residues. With 7 bases clipped from V and 8 bases from J, the junction kept 23 bases outside the gene matches. The germline V gene encodes CDR1 SEHNR and CDR2 FQNEAQ (reference sequence). The chain's CDR3 is CASNSQEVGQGYMGEKLFF. CDR3 nucleotides: TGTGCCAGCAACTCTCAAGAAGTGGGACAGGGATATATGGGAGAAAAACTGTTTTTT. The entire variable domain, with the rest obtained from reference TRBV7-9 and TRBJ1-4, is as follows: DTGVSQNPRHKITKRGQNVTFRCDPISEHNRLYWYRQTLGQGPEFLTYFQNEAQLEKSRLLSDRFSAERPKGSFSTLEIQRTEQGDSAMYLCASNSQEVGQGYMGEKLFFGSGTQLSVL.

This sequence joins TRBV28 and TRBJ1-3; D is undetermined. Trimming cost V 6 bases and J 0 bases, with 6 bases left between them. The germline gives CDR1 MDHEN, CDR2 SYDVKM. The CDR3 is 13 residues long. The CDR3 spells CASRPSSGNTIYF. CDR3 bases: TGTGCCAGCAGACCGAGCTCTGGAAACACCATATATTTT.

This clone was seen a handful of times. The chain carries TRBV6-1 and TRBJ1-5; TRBD1 agrees at 7 bases. The CDR3 covers 15 residues. V lost 7 bases, J lost 7 bases, and 13 bases stayed unmatched. CDR1 MNHNS and CDR2 SASEGT come from the germline V gene. The CDR3 DNA reads TGTGCCAGCAATCGACAGGGATGGGCCGAGCAGCCCCAGCATTTT. Its protein is CASNRQGWAEQPQHF.

This clone turned up a few times. The CDR3 DNA is TGTGCCAGCAGCGGGGGGACAGGGAACACTGAAGCTTTCTTT. Protein product: CASSGGTGNTEAFF. This chain links TRBV9 with TRBJ1-1, with TRBD1 matching 8 bases. This CDR3 is 14 amino acids long. V shed 3 bases, J shed 1 base, and the junction held 2 bases outside the gene matches. Germline V gene lookup returns CDR1 SGDLS and CDR2 YYNGEE.

The chain joins TRBV7-8 to TRBJ2-3, with D possibly TRBD1 on 6 matching bases. Germline loops: CDR1 SGHVS, CDR2 FQNEAQ. V gave up 3 bases and J gave up 1 base, with 14 bases separating them. The CDR3 is 16 residues long. CDR3 amino acids: CASSFRQGLGTDTQYF. In DNA, the CDR3 is TGTGCCAGCAGCTTTCGCCAGGGGCTGGGCACAGATACGCAGTATTTT.

The CDR3 DNA reads TGTGCCAGCAGCGGGGGACAGGGGACGAACACCGGGGAGCTGTTTTTT. The encoded protein is CASSGGQGTNTGELFF. This chain uses TRBV27 with TRBJ2-2, with TRBD1 matching over 10 bases. The V segment lost 6 bases and the J segment 0 bases; nucleotides outside the gene matches: 4. Per germline, CDR1 MNHEY and CDR2 SMNVEV (reference sequence). CDR3 size: 16 residues.

The chain links TRBV19 to TRBJ2-2, with TRBD2 identical over 9 bases. The CDR3 totals 17 residues. The germline V gene has CDR1 LNHDA and CDR2 SQIVND (reference sequence). The trim removed 3 bases at V and 6 bases at J, leaving 11 bases unmatched. CDR3 in amino acids: CASSIQGREGRAGELFF. In DNA form, the CDR3 reads TGTGCCAGTAGTATCCAGGGGCGGGAGGGCCGGGCCGGGGAGCTGTTTTTT.

The V and J genes are TRBV5-1 and TRBJ1-2; D is undetermined. Per the germline V gene, CDR1 is SGHRS and CDR2 is YFSETQ. The CDR3 covers 14 residues. Trimming removed 0 bases from V and 6 bases from J, with 12 bases in between. The CDR3 DNA is TGCGCCAGCAGCTTGGGGGGAGTTAGAGATGGCTACACCTTC. Amino acids: CASSLGGVRDGYTF.

This sequence joins TRBV30 and TRBJ1-5; D is undetermined. Trimming removed 1 base at V and 6 bases at J, with 13 bases between. This CDR3 region has 14 residues. The germline CDR1 and CDR2 sequences are GTSNPN and SVGIG (reference sequence). In DNA form, the CDR3 reads TGTGCCTGGAGTGATGGCAGTGAAAGTCAGCCCCAGCATTTT. Translating it yields CAWSDGSESQPQHF.

CDR3 amino acids: CASTDREGSYEQYF. As DNA, the CDR3 is TGTGCCAGCACGGACAGGGAGGGGTCCTACGAGCAGTACTTC. The chain uses TRBV5-8 and TRBJ2-7, with a tentative D call TRBD1 (8 bases). V was pared by 6 bases and J by 1 base, with 14 bases between. Germline V gene data show CDR1 as SGHTS and CDR2 as YDEGEE. This CDR3 has 14 residues.

This clone turned up a few times. The chain combines TRBV5-6 with TRBJ2-7, with 9 bases fitting TRBD1. Germline V gene lookup returns CDR1 SGHDT and CDR2 YYEEEE. The CDR3 is 12 amino acids. After removal of 3 bases from V and 6 bases from J, the junction contained 1 base not matched to a gene. CDR3 sequence: CASSSTGGEQYF. As DNA, the CDR3 is TGTGCCAGCAGCTCGACAGGGGGCGAGCAGTACTTC.

The CDR3 spells CACLTGGGEKLFF. Here the CDR3 DNA reads TGTGCCTGCCTTACAGGGGGAGGCGAAAAACTGTTTTTT. V usage is TRBV30 and J usage is TRBJ1-4, with 8 bases fitting TRBD1. Trimming cost V 6 bases and J 8 bases; bases outside gene matches: 8. CDR1 and CDR2 (germline): GTSNPN, SVGIG (reference sequence). CDR3 length: 13 amino acids.

J is TRBJ2-7 and V is TRBV30; maybe TRBD2 (5 bases). Trimming removed 3 bases at V and 1 base at J, with 10 bases between. The CDR3 runs 13 residues. Germline V CDR1 and CDR2: GTSNPN, SVGIG (reference sequence). The CDR3 reads CAWRSRGSYEQYF. In nucleotides, the CDR3 is TGTGCCTGGAGGTCCCGAGGGTCCTACGAGCAGTACTTC.

This clone was found a few times. The chain has TRBV29-1 and TRBJ1-1; D not resolved. In germline, CDR1 is SQVTM, CDR2 ANQGSEA. V was shortened by 5 bases and J by 3 bases, with 13 bases between the two germline ends. The CDR3 sequence is 13 residues long. The CDR3 DNA sequence: TGCAGCGTTTGGGCCGTCCGCGACACTGAAGCTTTCTTT. The encoded protein is CSVWAVRDTEAFF.